The 2 T cell receptor beta chains presented below share a single source sample, sequenced in a study of cytomegalovirus exposure and HLA in healthy donors. TCRdb keeps only in-frame clones here, not all; method: immunoSEQ multiplex PCR. The data show 100,000 to 150,000 clones, with roughly nine tenths seen just once and around 1.1% held by the top ten. Sample: PBMCs. The receptors stem from a woman aged 18-30 years in good health and CMV-seronegative.

The chain has TRBV15 and TRBJ2-1; maybe TRBD1 (6 bases). The CDR3 contains 15 residues. V was pared by 3 bases and J by 5 bases, with 14 bases between. Germline loops: CDR1 LNHNV, CDR2 YYDKDF (reference sequence). The CDR3 bases are TGTGCCACCAGCAGGGCGGACAGAAATAACAATGAGCAGTTCTTC. Protein product: CATSRADRNNNEQFF.

The rearrangement uses TRBV13 and TRBJ2-1; the match to TRBD2 covers 10 bases. This CDR3 region has 14 residues. Germline assignment: CDR1 PRHDT and CDR2 FYEKMQ (reference sequence). Losses at the gene ends were 0 bases for V and 9 bases for J; bases not matched to a gene: 2. In DNA form, the CDR3 reads TGTGCCAGCAGCTTAGGCCTAGCGGGGGCTGAGCAGTTCTTC. Encoded protein: CASSLGLAGAEQFF. Full variable domain (outside the CDR3, taken from reference TRBV13 and TRBJ2-1): AAGVIQSPRHLIKEKRETATLKCYPIPRHDTVYWYQQGPGQDPQFLISFYEKMQSDKGSIPDRFSAQQFSDYHSELNMSSLELGDSALYFCASSLGLAGAEQFFGPGTRLTVL.